This T cell receptor (beta chain) is drawn from a study of lymphopenia after photon versus proton radiotherapy. This CDR3 has 15 amino acids. Trimming cost V 5 bases and J 5 bases; bases outside gene matches: 7. Germline lookup yields CDR1 SGHRS and CDR2 YFSETQ. Generated by immunoSEQ multiplex PCR, the TCRdb table keeps only in-frame clones and is missing some. The data hold 160,000 or so clones, with 88% observed a single time. Study results and limitations: Photon-treated patients lost naive T cells and TCR diversity; proton-treated stayed stable. After lymphocyte nadir, photon-treated repertoires showed oligoclonal expansion, especially CD8+ Temra.

As to this clone: The antigen is undetermined.

This sequence joins TRBV5-1 and TRBJ2-5, with TRBD2 matching over 12 bases. This sequence originates from a man aged 50-59 years with gastric cancer. Here the sequenced sample was peripheral blood, taken from a patient treated with photon-based radiotherapy. Written as DNA, the CDR3 is TGCGCCAGCAGATCGCTAGCGGGAGGGAGGGAGACCCAGTACTTC. It translates to CASRSLAGGRETQYF. The variable domain in full, completed from reference TRBV5-1 and TRBJ2-5, reads KAGVTQTPRYLIKTRGQQVTLSCSPISGHRSVSWYQQTPGQGLQFLFEYFSETQRNKGNFPGRFSGRQFSNSRSEMNVSTLELGDSALYLCASRSLAGGRETQYFGPGTRLLVL.